One sample yielded the 20 T cell receptor beta chains listed below, sequenced in a study of T cells in women clearing cervical HPV infection. Sequencing used immunoSEQ multiplex PCR; TCRdb keeps in-frame clones, though not all of them. This table lists under 45,000 clones. Sequences were obtained from blood buffy coat. These receptors all stem from a woman between 18 and 70 years old with a cervical HPV16 infection that either progressed to CIN3+ or cleared (not recorded which).

Concerning this clone: Coverage ceases 3 residues before the CDR3 finishes, and the germline J gene fills in the end. This chain connects TRBV19 to TRBJ2-1; 7 bases agree with TRBD1. V shed 2 bases, J shed 4 bases, and the junction held 8 bases outside the gene matches. Germline-derived CDR1 and CDR2 are LNHDA and SQIVND (reference sequence). The CDR3 has 16 amino acids. The CDR3 DNA, read in part, is TGTGCCAGTAGTATACCCGGGACAGTGGGTTACAATGAG. Translating gives CASSIPGTVGYNE. The CDR3, in full, reads CASSIPGTVGYNEQFF. Variable domain in full (rest from reference TRBV19 and TRBJ2-1): DGGITQSPKYLFRKEGQNVTLSCEQNLNHDAMYWYRQDPGQGLRLIYYSQIVNDFQKGDIAEGYSVSREKKESFPLTVTSAQKNPTAFYLCASSIPGTVGYNEQFFGPGTRLTVL.

Comment on this clone: Read sequence stops 3 residues before the CDR3 end, and the germline J gene provides the missing end. The chain joins TRBV7-9 to TRBJ2-2; D is possibly TRBD1 (5 bases). CDR3 length: 13 residues. V was clipped by 6 bases and J by 2 bases, with 7 bases between them. In germline, CDR1 is SEHNR, CDR2 FQNEAQ (reference sequence). CDR3 protein: CASSTGNTGELFF. The sequenced CDR3 bases are TGTGCCAGCAGTACAGGAAACACCGGGGAG.

On this clone itself: The CDR3 end lies 3 residues beyond the end of the read and is filled in from the germline J gene. The V gene is TRBV20-1, the J gene TRBJ2-2; 13 nucleotides line up with TRBD2. V lost 2 bases to trimming and J lost 4 bases; unmatched junction nucleotides: 1. This CDR3 region has 15 residues. Per the germline V gene, CDR1 is DFQATT and CDR2 is SNEGSKA (reference sequence). CDR3 protein: CSARTSGRVTGELFF. The part of the CDR3 DNA that was read is TGCAGTGCTAGAACTAGCGGGAGGGTCACCGGGGAG.

In the case of this clone: With the read ending 3 residues before the CDR3 end, the germline J gene is used to fill in that end. The V and J genes are TRBV4-1 and TRBJ2-3; TRBD1 matches 9 bases. CDR1 and CDR2 (germline): MGHRA, YSYEKL. V shed 1 base and J 4 bases; nucleotides not matched to a gene: 12. The CDR3 is made up of 18 amino acids. CDR3 in amino acids: CASSQGGASGQGADTQYF. The part of the CDR3 DNA that was read is TGCGCCAGCAGCCAAGGCGGGGCTTCGGGACAGGGAGCAGATACG.

As concerns this clone: The read comes to an end 3 residues before the CDR3 does, leaving the germline J gene to fill in the end. The V and J genes are TRBV2 and TRBJ1-3, with D uncertain. CDR1 and CDR2 from the germline V gene are SNHLY and FYNNEI. Trimming removed 1 base at V and 8 bases at J, with 15 bases between. The CDR3 has 15 residues. CDR3 in amino acids: CASSEENKVRDTIYF. CDR3 DNA, as far as it was read: TGTGCCAGCAGTGAAGAAAATAAGGTCCGGGACACC. The full variable domain, in which reference TRBV2 and TRBJ1-3 provide the parts outside the CDR3, is EPEVTQTPSHQVTQMGQEVILRCVPISNHLYFYWYRQILGQKVEFLVSFYNNEISEKSEIFDDQFSVERPDGSNFTLKIRSTKLEDSAMYFCASSEENKVRDTIYFGEGSWLTVV.

As regards this clone: The read is 3 residues too short to cover the CDR3 end, so that end is filled in from the germline J gene. V gene TRBV7-9 combines with J gene TRBJ2-7; D perhaps matches TRBD1 (6 bases). This CDR3 comprises 13 residues. V lost 4 bases and J lost 2, with 9 bases in between. CDR1 is SEHNR and CDR2 is FQNEAQ in the germline V gene (reference sequence). CDR3 protein: CASSSGQTYEQYF. Partial CDR3 DNA: TGTGCCAGCAGCTCGGGACAAACCTACGAG.

As for this clone: The DNA ends 3 residues before the CDR3 does, and the rest of the CDR3 is filled in from the germline J gene. This chain links TRBV20-1 with TRBJ2-5; 11 bases align to TRBD1. CDR3 size: 14 residues. J gave up 5 bases and V 5 bases, and 7 bases lay outside the gene matches. The germline CDR1 and CDR2 sequences are DFQATT and SNEGSKA (reference sequence). CDR3 amino acids: CSALPGQGAETQYF. The CDR3 bases that were read are TGCAGTGCTCTACCCGGACAGGGGGCGGAGACC.

About this clone: The read gets to within 3 residues of the CDR3 end, and the germline J gene fills in the rest. The chain joins TRBV5-1 to TRBJ1-6; D gene ambiguous. The V end was cut by 0 bases, the J end by 5 bases, with 9 bases between. The germline CDR1 and CDR2 sequences are SGHRS and YFSETQ. This CDR3 is built from 15 residues. CDR3 bases read: TGCGCCAGCAGCTTGGAACTAGCCCATAATTCACCC. Protein sequence: CASSLELAHNSP. The complete CDR3 reads CASSLELAHNSPLHF.

Regarding this clone: The read halts 3 residues ahead of the CDR3 end, with the missing end drawn from the germline J gene. The V call is TRBV7-9, the J call TRBJ2-7, with D uncertain. The CDR3 length is 12 residues. The germline V gene has CDR1 SEHNR and CDR2 FQNEAQ (reference sequence). Trimming took off 2 bases at V and 5 bases at J, with 7 bases between the two ends. The part of the CDR3 DNA that was read is TGTGCCAGCAGCTTATACACCGACGAG. Protein product: CASSLYTDE. Given in full, the CDR3 is CASSLYTDEQYF.

Notes on this clone: The CDR3 end is not reached by the read, which stops 3 residues before it; the germline J gene fills it in. The V gene is TRBV18, the J gene TRBJ1-3; 8 bases agree with TRBD1. The J segment lost 2 bases and the V segment lost 5 bases, leaving 2 bases of the junction unmatched. Germline lookup yields CDR1 KGHSH and CDR2 LQKENI. This CDR3 region has 14 residues. The sequenced CDR3 bases are TGTGCCAGCTCATCGGACAGGGCTGGAAACACC. Translating gives CASSSDRAGNT. The full CDR3 sequence reads CASSSDRAGNTIYF.

On this clone: Read coverage stops 3 residues before the CDR3 terminus; the germline J gene supplies the remainder. The chain uses TRBV5-1 and TRBJ1-1; D possibly corresponds to TRBD1 (6 bases). Germline CDR1 SGHRS, CDR2 YFSETQ. The CDR3 contains 14 residues. Between the trimmed V and J ends, which lost 4 bases and 1 base, there was a span of 11 bases. CDR3 protein: CASSPGHQNTEAFF. The CDR3 DNA, read in part, is TGCGCCAGCAGCCCGGGACATCAGAACACTGAA.

Incomplete CDR3 DNA: TGTGCCAAAGCTAGCGGGGGGCCCAGCTCCTACAATGAG. Encoded protein: CAKASGGPSSYNE. The complete CDR3 protein is CAKASGGPSSYNEQFF. The gene calls are TRBV6-2 or TRBV6-3 and TRBJ2-1, with 11 nucleotides matching TRBD2. The read ends 3 residues before the CDR3 terminus; that terminus is restored from the germline J gene. This CDR3 contains 16 residues. Unmatched junction bases numbered 8, after V lost 10 bases and J lost 0 bases. Germline CDR1 is MNHEY and CDR2 is SVGEGT.

A word on this clone: The CDR3 is cut off 3 residues early in the read; its end comes from the germline J gene. This sequence joins TRBV28 and TRBJ2-3; TRBD2 matches at 7 bases. V gave up 3 bases and J gave up 1 base; unmatched junction bases: 1. The CDR3 has 14 amino acids. Germline V CDR1 and CDR2: MDHEN, SYDVKM. CDR3 bases read: TGTGCCAGCAGTTTGGCGGGAGGCACAGATACG. Translating gives CASSLAGGTDT. The full CDR3 is CASSLAGGTDTQYF.

Remarks on this clone: The CDR3 end lies 3 residues beyond the end of the read and is filled in from the germline J gene. This rearrangement joins TRBV20-1 to TRBJ2-1; a weak D match, TRBD2 (6 bases). Looked up from germline, CDR1 is DFQATT and CDR2 is SNEGSKA (reference sequence). The CDR3 consists of 14 residues. The V gene lost 5 bases and the J gene lost 7 bases, with 18 bases spanning the gap. CDR3 DNA, as far as it was read: TGCAGTGCTTTCTCTAGCGCTGGATGGAATGAG. This translates into CSAFSSAGWNE. The entire CDR3 is CSAFSSAGWNEQFF.

CDR3 DNA (partial): TGTGCCAGCAGCCCATGGGGGGGCAGGTCGAACACCGGGGAG. Translation gives CASSPWGGRSNTGE. The whole CDR3 sequence is CASSPWGGRSNTGELFF. This rearrangement joins TRBV4-2 to TRBJ2-2; a weak D match, TRBD2 (7 bases). The CDR3 is cut off 3 residues early in the read; its end comes from the germline J gene. Germline V gene data show CDR1 as LGHNA and CDR2 as YNFKEQ. This CDR3 spans 17 amino acids. Trimming pared 4 bases from V and 0 bases from J, leaving 15 bases between.

Points on this clone: The CDR3 is cut off 3 residues early in the read; its end comes from the germline J gene. The chain joins TRBV7-6 to TRBJ1-3; 8 positions match TRBD1. Losses at the gene ends were 1 base for V and 1 base for J; bases not matched to a gene: 3. This CDR3 comprises 16 residues. From germline, CDR1 is SGHVS and CDR2 FNYEAQ. The CDR3 here is CASSLGTGNSGNTIYF. Incomplete CDR3 DNA: TGTGCCAGCAGCTTAGGGACAGGGAATTCTGGAAACACC.

With regard to this clone: Read sequence stops 3 residues before the CDR3 end, and the germline J gene provides the missing end. This chain connects TRBV6-1 to TRBJ1-5; 8 nucleotides agree with TRBD1. Germline CDR1 MNHNS, CDR2 SASEGT. This CDR3 is 14 amino acids long. With V trimmed by 3 bases and J by 6 bases, 4 bases remained unmatched. CDR3 sequence reads: CASSDPGGGQPQHF. The sequenced CDR3 bases are TGTGCCAGCAGTGACCCAGGGGGCGGTCAGCCC.

As concerns this clone: The CDR3 end lies 3 residues beyond the end of the read and is filled in from the germline J gene. The J gene is TRBJ1-2, the V gene TRBV5-1; 10 nucleotides line up with TRBD1. The CDR3 loop spans 17 amino acids. Germline loops: CDR1 SGHRS, CDR2 YFSETQ. The CDR3 here is CASSSFLPGQGTGGYTF. Partial CDR3 DNA: TGCGCCAGCAGCTCGTTCTTACCGGGACAGGGGACTGGAGGC.

On this clone: The CDR3 end lies 3 residues beyond the end of the read and is filled in from the germline J gene. This rearrangement joins TRBV5-5 to TRBJ1-1, with D possibly matching TRBD1 (6 bases). Germline-derived CDR1 and CDR2 are SGHKS and YYEKEE (reference sequence). This CDR3 has 14 amino acids. With 2 bases removed from V and 5 bases from J, the gap between germline ends came to 13 bases. The sequenced CDR3 bases are TGTGCCAGCAGCTTCAGGCAGGGGATGACTGAA. Translating it yields CASSFRQGMTE. The whole CDR3 sequence reads CASSFRQGMTEAFF.

About this clone itself: With the read ending 3 residues before the CDR3 end, the germline J gene is used to fill in that end. The genes are TRBV2 and TRBJ1-1; 8 bases map to TRBD1. The length of the CDR3 is 13 residues. Germline CDR1 and CDR2: SNHLY and FYNNEI. Trimming took 10 bases from V and 4 from J; bases not matched to a gene: 8. The covered CDR3 bases are TGTGCCACACTCCGGGACAGGCGCACTGAA. Translated: CATLRDRRTE. The entire CDR3 reads CATLRDRRTEAFF.